The source of this T cell receptor beta chain is a study of regulatory and conventional T cells in RAG deficiency. This clone was seen only once. Its antigen is not known. TCRdb keeps only in-frame clones here, not all; method: immunoSEQ multiplex PCR. Among roughly 10,000 clones listed, just under 95% were seen once. Study conclusions and caveats: Shannon entropy was markedly lower and Simpson indices higher in RAG-deficient patients than control T-cell subsets. In Omenn syndrome, Treg and Tconv repertoires overlapped >80%.

This CDR3 has 13 residues. Germline CDR1 reads GTSNPN; CDR2 reads SVGIG (reference sequence). The ends were cut back, 0 bases at V and 3 bases at J, with 7 bases in the middle. Genomic DNA came from blood conventional CD4+ T cells gated CD25-low CD127-high. Sequencing was performed on CD4+ effector T cells sorted from blood. This clonotype originated in a human donor with RAG deficiency presenting as severe combined immunodeficiency. The chain links TRBV30 to TRBJ2-3; D remains unclear. CDR3 bases: TGTGCCTGGAGTGTACTGACAACAGATACGCAGTATTTT. Its translation is CAWSVLTTDTQYF.